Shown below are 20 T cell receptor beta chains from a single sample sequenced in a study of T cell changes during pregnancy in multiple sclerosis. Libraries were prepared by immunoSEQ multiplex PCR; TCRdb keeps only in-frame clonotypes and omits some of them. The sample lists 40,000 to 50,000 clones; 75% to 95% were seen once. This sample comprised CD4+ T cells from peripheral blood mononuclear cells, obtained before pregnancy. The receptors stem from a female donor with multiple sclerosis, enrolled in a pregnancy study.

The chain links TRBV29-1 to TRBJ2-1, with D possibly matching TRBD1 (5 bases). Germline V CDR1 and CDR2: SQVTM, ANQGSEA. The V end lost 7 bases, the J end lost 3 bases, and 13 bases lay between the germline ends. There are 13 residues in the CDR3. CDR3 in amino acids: CSAPGQGYNEQFF. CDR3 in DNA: TGCAGCGCCCCGGGTCAGGGCTACAATGAGCAGTTCTTC.

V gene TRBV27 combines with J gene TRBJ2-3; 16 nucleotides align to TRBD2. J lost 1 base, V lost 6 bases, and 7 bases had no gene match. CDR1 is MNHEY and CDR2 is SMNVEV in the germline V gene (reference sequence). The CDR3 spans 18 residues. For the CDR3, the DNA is TGTGCCAGCAGGCCCGGGACTAGCGGGAGGGACGGCACAGATACGCAGTATTTT. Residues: CASRPGTSGRDGTDTQYF.

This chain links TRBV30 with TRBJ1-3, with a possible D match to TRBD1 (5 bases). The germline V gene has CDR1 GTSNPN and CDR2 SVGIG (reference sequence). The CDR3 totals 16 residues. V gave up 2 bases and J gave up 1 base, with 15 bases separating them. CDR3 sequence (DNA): TGTGCCTGGAGTTCCTGGGGGGGAGGTTCTGGAAACACCATATATTTT. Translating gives CAWSSWGGGSGNTIYF. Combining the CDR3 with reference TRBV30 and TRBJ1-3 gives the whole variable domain SQTIHQWPATLVQPVGSPLSLECTVEGTSNPNLYWYRQAAGRGLQLLFYSVGIGQISSEVPQNLSASRPQDRQFILSSKKLLLSDSGFYLCAWSSWGGGSGNTIYFGEGSWLTVV.

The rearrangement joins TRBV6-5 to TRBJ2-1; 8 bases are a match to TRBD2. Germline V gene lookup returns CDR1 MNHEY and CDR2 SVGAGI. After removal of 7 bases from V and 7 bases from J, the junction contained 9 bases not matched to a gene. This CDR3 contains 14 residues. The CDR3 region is CASIPAGGGNEQFF. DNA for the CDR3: TGTGCCAGCATTCCTGCGGGAGGCGGGAATGAGCAGTTCTTC.

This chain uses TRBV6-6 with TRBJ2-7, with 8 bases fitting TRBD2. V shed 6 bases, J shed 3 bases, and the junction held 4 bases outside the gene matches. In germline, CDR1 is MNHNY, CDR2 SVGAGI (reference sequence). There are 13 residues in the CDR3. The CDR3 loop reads CASSRGGNYEQYF. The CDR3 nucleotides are TGTGCCAGCAGCCGGGGGGGCAACTACGAGCAGTACTTC.

CDR3 residues: CASSNGDMTSSYEQYF. CDR3 nucleotides: TGTGCCAGCAGCAACGGGGACATGACGAGCTCCTACGAGCAGTACTTC. The genes are TRBV9 and TRBJ2-7, with D possibly matching TRBD1 (6 bases). The V end lost 4 bases, the J end lost 0 bases, and 17 bases lay between the germline ends. Germline CDR1 reads SGDLS; CDR2 reads YYNGEE. The CDR3 runs 16 residues.

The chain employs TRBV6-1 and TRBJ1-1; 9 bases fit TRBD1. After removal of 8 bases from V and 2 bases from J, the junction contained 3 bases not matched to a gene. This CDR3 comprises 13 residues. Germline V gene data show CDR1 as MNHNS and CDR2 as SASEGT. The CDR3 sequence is CASRDRANTEAFF. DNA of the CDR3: TGTGCCAGCCGGGACAGGGCAAACACTGAAGCTTTCTTT.

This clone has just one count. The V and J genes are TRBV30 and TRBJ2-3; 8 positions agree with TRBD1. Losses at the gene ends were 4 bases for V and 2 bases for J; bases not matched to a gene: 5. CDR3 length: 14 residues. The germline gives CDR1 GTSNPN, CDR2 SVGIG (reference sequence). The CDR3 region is CAWTDRGITDTQYF. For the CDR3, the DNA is TGTGCCTGGACAGACAGGGGCATCACAGATACGCAGTATTTT.

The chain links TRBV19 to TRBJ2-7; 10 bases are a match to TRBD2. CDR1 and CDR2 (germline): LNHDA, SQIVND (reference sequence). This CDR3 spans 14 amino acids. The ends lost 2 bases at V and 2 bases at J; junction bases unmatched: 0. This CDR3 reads CASSILAGAYEQYF. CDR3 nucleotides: TGTGCCAGTAGTATACTAGCGGGAGCCTACGAGCAGTACTTC.

The CDR3 nucleotides are TGTGCCAGCAGCTTGCCGGGTCGGGTCGGATACAATGAGCAGTTCTTC. Its translation: CASSLPGRVGYNEQFF. The chain is built from TRBV5-4 and TRBJ2-1; D is undetermined. The CDR3 covers 16 residues. Germline CDR1 reads SGHNT; CDR2 reads YYREEE (reference sequence). V gave up 1 base and J gave up 4 bases, with 15 bases separating them.

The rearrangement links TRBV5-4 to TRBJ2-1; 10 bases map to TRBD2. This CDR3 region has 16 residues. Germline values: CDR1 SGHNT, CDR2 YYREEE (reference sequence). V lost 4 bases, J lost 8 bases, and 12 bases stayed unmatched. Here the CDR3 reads CASSPGLAGVGDEQFF. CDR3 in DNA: TGTGCCAGCAGCCCTGGTCTAGCGGGAGTCGGAGATGAGCAGTTCTTC.

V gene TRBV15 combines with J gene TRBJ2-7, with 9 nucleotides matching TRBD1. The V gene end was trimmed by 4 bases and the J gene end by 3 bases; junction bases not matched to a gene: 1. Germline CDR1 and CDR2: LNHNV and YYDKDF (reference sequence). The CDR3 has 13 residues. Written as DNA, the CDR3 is TGTGCCACCAGCAAGGACAGGGGCTACGAGCAGTACTTC. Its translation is CATSKDRGYEQYF.

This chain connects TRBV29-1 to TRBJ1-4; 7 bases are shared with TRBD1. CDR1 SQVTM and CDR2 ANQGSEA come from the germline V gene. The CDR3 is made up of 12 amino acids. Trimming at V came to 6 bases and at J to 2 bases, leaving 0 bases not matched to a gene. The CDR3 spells CSVRGTNEKLFF. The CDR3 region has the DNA TGCAGCGTCAGGGGGACTAATGAAAAACTGTTTTTT.

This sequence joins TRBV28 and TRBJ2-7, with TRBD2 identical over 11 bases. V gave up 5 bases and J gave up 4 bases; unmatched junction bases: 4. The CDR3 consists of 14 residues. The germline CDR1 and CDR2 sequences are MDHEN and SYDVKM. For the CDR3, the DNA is TGTGCCAGCAGTGGGGGGACTAGCGGTTACGAGCAGTACTTC. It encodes CASSGGTSGYEQYF.

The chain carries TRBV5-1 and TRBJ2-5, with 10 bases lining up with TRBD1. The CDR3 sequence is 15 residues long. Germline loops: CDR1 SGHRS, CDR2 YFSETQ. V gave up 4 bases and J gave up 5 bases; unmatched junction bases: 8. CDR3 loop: CASSGRTGGRETQYF. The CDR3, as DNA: TGCGCCAGCAGCGGCCGGACAGGGGGGCGGGAGACCCAGTACTTC.

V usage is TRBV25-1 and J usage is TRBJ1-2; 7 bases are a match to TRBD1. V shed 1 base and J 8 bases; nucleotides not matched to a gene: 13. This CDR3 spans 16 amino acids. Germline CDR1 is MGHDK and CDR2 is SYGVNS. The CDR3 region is CASSESRGPQNWGYTF. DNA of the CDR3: TGTGCCAGCAGTGAATCGAGGGGGCCCCAAAACTGGGGCTACACCTTC.

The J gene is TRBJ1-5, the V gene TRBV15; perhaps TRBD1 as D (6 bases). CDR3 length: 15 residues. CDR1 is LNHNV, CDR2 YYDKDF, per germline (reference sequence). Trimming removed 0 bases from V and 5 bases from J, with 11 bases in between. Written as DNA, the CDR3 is TGTGCCACCAGCAGAGATGCGGCAGGGGATCAGCCCCAGCATTTT. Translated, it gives CATSRDAAGDQPQHF.

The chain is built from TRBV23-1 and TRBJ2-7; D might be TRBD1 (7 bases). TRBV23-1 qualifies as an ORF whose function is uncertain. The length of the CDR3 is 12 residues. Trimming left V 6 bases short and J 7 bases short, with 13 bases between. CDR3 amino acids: CASSPTGREQYF. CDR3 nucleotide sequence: TGCGCCAGCAGCCCGACAGGGAGGGAGCAGTACTTC.

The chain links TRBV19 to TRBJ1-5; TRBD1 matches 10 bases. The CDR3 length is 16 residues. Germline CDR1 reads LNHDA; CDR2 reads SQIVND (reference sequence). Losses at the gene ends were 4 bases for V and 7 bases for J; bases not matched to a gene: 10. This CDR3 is CASSTDRGRLGQPQHF. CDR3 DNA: TGTGCCAGTAGTACCGACAGGGGGCGTTTGGGGCAGCCCCAGCATTTT.

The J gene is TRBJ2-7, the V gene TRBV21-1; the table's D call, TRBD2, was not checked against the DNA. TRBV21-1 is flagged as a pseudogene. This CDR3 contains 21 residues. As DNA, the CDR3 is TGTGCCAGCAGCATCGACCTCAAGGGGAAGCTAAGCGGGGTGAGCTCCTACGAGCAGTACTTC. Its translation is CASSIDLKGKLSGVSSYEQYF.